The TCR beta chain under discussion was sequenced for a study of cytomegalovirus exposure and HLA in healthy donors. Trimming at V came to 10 bases and at J to 3 bases, leaving 3 bases not matched to a gene. The length of the CDR3 is 14 residues. Germline CDR1 MNHEY, CDR2 SVGAGI. Generated by immunoSEQ multiplex PCR, the TCRdb table keeps only in-frame clones and is missing some. The table shows 150,000 to 250,000 clones, with about 81% occurring only once. This sequence originates from a woman aged 25 to 39 in good health and CMV-seronegative. The rearrangement joins TRBV6-5 to TRBJ2-3; 14 bases match TRBD2. The sequenced sample consisted of PBMCs. As DNA, the CDR3 is TGTGCCACCCGGACTAGCGGGGGGACAGATACGCAGTATTTT. Protein: CATRTSGGTDTQYF.